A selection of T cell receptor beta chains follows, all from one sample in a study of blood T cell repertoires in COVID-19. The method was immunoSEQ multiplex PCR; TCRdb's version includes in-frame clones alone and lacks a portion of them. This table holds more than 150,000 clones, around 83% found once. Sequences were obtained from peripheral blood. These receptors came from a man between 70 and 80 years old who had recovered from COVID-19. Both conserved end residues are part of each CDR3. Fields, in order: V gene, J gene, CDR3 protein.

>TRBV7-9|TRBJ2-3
CASSLASGTRDTQYF
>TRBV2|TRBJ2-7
CASRADRPTYEQYF
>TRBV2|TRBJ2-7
CASLRESYEQYF
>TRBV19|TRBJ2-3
CASSSRTSGWNTQYF
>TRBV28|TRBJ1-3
CASSLNRDGNTIYF
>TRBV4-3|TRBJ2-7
CASSQGSGTQGDEQYF
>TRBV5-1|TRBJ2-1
CASSLRLAGRSEQFF
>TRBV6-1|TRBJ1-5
CASSEFGDTERQPQHF
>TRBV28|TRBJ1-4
CASNFGQGEKLFF
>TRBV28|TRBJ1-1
CASSGGPGDTEAFF
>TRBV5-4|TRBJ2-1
CASSLGGSGGNEQFF
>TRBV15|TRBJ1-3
CATSRDSSGNTIYF
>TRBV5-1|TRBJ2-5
CASSFPTGKETQYF
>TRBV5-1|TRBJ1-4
CASSLAGQLNEKLFF
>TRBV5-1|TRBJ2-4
CASSLAAMRDSPTVAKNIQYF
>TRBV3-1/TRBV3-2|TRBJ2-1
CASSQGSTEQFF
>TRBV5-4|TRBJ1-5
CASSLDGTNQPQHF
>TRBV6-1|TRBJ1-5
CASNRQGLNNQPQHF
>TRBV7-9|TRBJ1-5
CASSLGHREQPQHF
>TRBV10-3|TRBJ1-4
CAISEGPLGEKLFF
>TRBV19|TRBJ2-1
CASSIAAGGGDEQFF
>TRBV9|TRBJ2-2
CASSIDSNTGELFF
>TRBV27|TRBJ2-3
CASSLGTSGAVQYF
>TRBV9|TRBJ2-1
CASSVEVAGAPEQFF
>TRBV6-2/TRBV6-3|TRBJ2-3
CASTPREAGGPGDTQYF
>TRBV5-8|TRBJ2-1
CASSPGTGTYNEQFF
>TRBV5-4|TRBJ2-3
CASSFPQDTQYF
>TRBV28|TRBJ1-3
CASREDYSGNTIYF
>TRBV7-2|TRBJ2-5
CASSLMHRGYGAETQYF
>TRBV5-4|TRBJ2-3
CASSLGGTSATTDTQYF
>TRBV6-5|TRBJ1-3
CASSLWTATGNTIYF
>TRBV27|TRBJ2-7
CASSLLGGNYEQYF
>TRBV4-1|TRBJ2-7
CASSQGPTGAYEQYF
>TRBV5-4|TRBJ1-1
CASSPQQGADTEAFF
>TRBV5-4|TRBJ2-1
CASSLEVAGYNEQFF